What follows is one T cell receptor beta chain and its context. Its antigen is undetermined. The data were taken from a study of cytomegalovirus exposure and HLA in healthy donors. Broader study findings: Presence/absence analyses supposed approximately even sequencing depth among donors.

Both 60 Vbeta primers and 13 Jbeta primers went into the PCR. Some clones are missing from TCRdb's copy, which holds only in-frame ones; the method was immunoSEQ multiplex PCR. The sample has some 160,000 clones, 65% to 85% seen once. V shed 5 bases and J 8 bases; nucleotides not matched to a gene: 11. This CDR3 spans 16 amino acids. Germline V CDR1 and CDR2: SGHTA, FQGTGA. The rearrangement uses TRBV7-3 and TRBJ2-2; 10 positions agree with TRBD1. The sample was PBMCs. The TCR comes from a woman in her forties in good health and CMV-seropositive. The CDR3 is CASSKGTGASWGELFF. The CDR3 DNA is TGTGCCAGCAGCAAGGGGACAGGGGCCTCGTGGGGGGAGCTGTTTTTT.